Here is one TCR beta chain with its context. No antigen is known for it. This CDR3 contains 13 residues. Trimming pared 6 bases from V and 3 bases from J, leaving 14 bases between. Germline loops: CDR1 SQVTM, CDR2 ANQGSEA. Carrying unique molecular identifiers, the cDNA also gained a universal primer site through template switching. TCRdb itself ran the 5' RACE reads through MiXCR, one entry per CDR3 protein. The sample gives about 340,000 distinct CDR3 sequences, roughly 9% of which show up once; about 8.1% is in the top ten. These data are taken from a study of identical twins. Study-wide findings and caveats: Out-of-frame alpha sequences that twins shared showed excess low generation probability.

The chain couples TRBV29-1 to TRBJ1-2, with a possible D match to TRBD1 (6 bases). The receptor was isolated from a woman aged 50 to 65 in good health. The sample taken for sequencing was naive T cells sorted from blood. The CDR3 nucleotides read TGCAGCGTGCAAAAACAGGGTTACTATGGCTACACCTTC. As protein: CSVQKQGYYGYTF.